The present TCR beta chain was sequenced within a study of Graves' ophthalmopathy and Graves' hyperthyroidism. Study-level points and caveats: Ophthalmopathy progression prediction by the model yielded a sensitivity of 55% to 71% and a specificity of less than 75%.

Other autoimmune diseases, uncontrolled infections, pregnancy or lactation led to the exclusion of patients. This clonotype was counted a few times. Its antigen is undetermined. As the template, RNA transcripts were used to amplify TCR beta CDR3 regions. An initial RT-PCR round employing HTBI primers preceded a second-round multiplex PCR. Via MiXCR, TCRdb re-called the multiplex PCR reads, giving one row per CDR3 protein. The table lists about 740,000 distinct CDR3 sequences, roughly two fifths of them singletons, with roughly 46% in the top ten. Germline-derived CDR1 and CDR2 are SSHAT and FNYEAQ (reference sequence). Trimming took 6 bases from V and 3 from J; bases not matched to a gene: 9. This CDR3 has 15 amino acids.

This rearrangement joins TRBV7-7 to TRBJ2-3; TRBD2 matches 7 bases. The TCR comes from an adult man with Graves' ophthalmopathy. What was sequenced was peripheral blood. The CDR3 sequence: CASSLNRGVTDTQYF. The DNA of the CDR3 is TGTGCCAGCAGTCTCAACCGGGGGGTTACAGATACGCAGTATTTT.